Below, one TCR beta chain is given with its context. As yet, its antigen is unknown. Trimming cost V 6 bases and J 2 bases, with 13 bases left between them. The CDR3 totals 14 residues. CDR1 SNHLY and CDR2 FYNNEI come from the germline V gene. Libraries were prepared by immunoSEQ multiplex PCR; TCRdb keeps only in-frame clonotypes and omits some of them. The sample shows approximately 100,000 clones, 85% to 95% of them seen only once. This sample was included in a study of siplizumab effects on memory and regulatory T cells. Study-wide results and caveats: Proliferating CD4+ or CD8+ clones, roughly 75-96% of them, lacked an assignable naive or memory phenotype. The alloresponse seemed to draw substantially on naive T cells, which appeared more diverse than memory cells. Alloreactive sequences from unstimulated CD4+ memory cells fell significantly with siplizumab.

The chain links TRBV2 to TRBJ1-2; D is undetermined. Sequences were obtained from non-Treg CD4+ T cells sorted from blood. This TCR came from a human donor in good health. In nucleotides, the CDR3 is TGTGCCAGCAGGTCCGGAGTTGGGAACTATGGCTACACCTTC. This codes for CASRSGVGNYGYTF.